Listed below are T cell receptor beta chains from one sample, sequenced in a study of blood T cell repertoires in COVID-19. Assay: immunoSEQ multiplex PCR; the TCRdb copy retains only in-frame clones and omits some. The repertoire includes around 300,000 clones, 75% to 90% of them detected once, and 0.94% sits in the top ten. The specimen was peripheral blood. The receptors here all came from a woman in her 40s who had recovered from COVID-19. The CDR3 runs from the conserved cysteine through the conserved F or W. Each record gives: D gene, J gene, V gene, clone size, CDR3 DNA, CDR3 protein. D genes are given only for firm matches. The listing skips clone size in some rows; elsewhere it reads once, few, many or a size class.

D: TRBD2; J: TRBJ2-1; V: TRBV19; size: .; DNA: TGTGCCAGTAGTATACCAGGACTAGCAGACTACAATGAGCAGTTCTTC; CDR3: CASSIPGLADYNEQFF
D: .; J: TRBJ2-1; V: TRBV21-1; size: .; DNA: TGTGCCAGCAGCAAAGCCTGCCTGTCTGGCGGGAGGGTTAAGCATGAGCAGTTCTTC; CDR3: CASSKACLSGGRVKHEQFF
D: TRBD1; J: TRBJ2-7; V: TRBV11-3; size: .; DNA: TGTGCCAGCAGCTTACTTACTGACCATGGGACAGGGCGCTACGAGCAGTACTTC; CDR3: CASSLLTDHGTGRYEQYF
D: TRBD1; J: TRBJ1-5; V: TRBV2; size: few; DNA: TGTGCCAGCAGCGGGACAGGGGGCGCGGGACAGCCCCAGCATTTT; CDR3: CASSGTGGAGQPQHF
D: .; J: TRBJ1-4; V: TRBV6-5; size: .; DNA: TGTGCCAGCAGACAGGGTGGTGCAACTAATGAAAAACTGTTTTTT; CDR3: CASRQGGATNEKLFF
D: TRBD1; J: TRBJ1-5; V: TRBV30; size: .; DNA: TGTGCCTGGAGTTACGGACAGGGCCTACGCGGAGGAGAGGGGGTTTCTTATCAGCCCCAGCATTTT; CDR3: CAWSYGQGLRGGEGVSYQPQHF
D: TRBD2; J: TRBJ2-7; V: TRBV15; size: once; DNA: TGTGCCACCAGCAGAGTTCCGACTAGCCATCCCTCCTACGAGCAGTACTTC; CDR3: CATSRVPTSHPSYEQYF
D: .; J: TRBJ1-3; V: TRBV5-1; size: .; DNA: TGCGCCAGCAGCTTGGAAGCTCGGGGTAGCTCTGGAAACACCATATATTTT; CDR3: CASSLEARGSSGNTIYF
D: .; J: TRBJ2-2; V: TRBV7-9; size: .; DNA: TGTGCCAGCAGCTTAGGGGGACAATTAACCGGGGAGCTGTTTTTT; CDR3: CASSLGGQLTGELFF
D: TRBD1; J: TRBJ1-1; V: TRBV5-1; size: once; DNA: TGCGCCAGCAGCTTGGGGCATGGGACAGGGAGTGCTGAGAACACTGAAGCTTTCTTT; CDR3: CASSLGHGTGSAENTEAFF
D: TRBD1; J: TRBJ1-2; V: TRBV28; size: .; DNA: TGTGCCAGCAGTTCCACTCGGGGGACAGGGGGCGATGGCTACACCTTC; CDR3: CASSSTRGTGGDGYTF
D: .; J: TRBJ2-2; V: TRBV18; size: .; DNA: TGTGCCAGCTCACCAACCCCGGGAGCGAACACCGGGGAGCTGTTTTTT; CDR3: CASSPTPGANTGELFF
D: .; J: TRBJ2-3; V: TRBV10-3; size: .; DNA: TGTGCCATCAGCCCATCGACAGGAACAGATACGCAGTATTTT; CDR3: CAISPSTGTDTQYF
D: .; J: TRBJ2-1; V: TRBV5-4; size: .; DNA: TGTGCCAGCAGCCAGGGCCGGCCGACCTACAATGAGCAGTTCTTC; CDR3: CASSQGRPTYNEQFF
D: .; J: TRBJ1-4; V: TRBV28; size: .; DNA: TGTGCCAGCAGTTCCGGGACAAATGAAAAACTGTTTTTT; CDR3: CASSSGTNEKLFF
D: .; J: TRBJ1-4; V: TRBV12-3/TRBV12-4; size: .; DNA: TGTGCCAGCAGTTTGGAGGAAAAACTGTTTTTT; CDR3: CASSLEEKLFF
D: .; J: TRBJ2-7; V: TRBV3-1/TRBV3-2; size: .; DNA: TGTGCCAGCAGCCACCTACAGGGCTACGAGCAGTACTTC; CDR3: CASSHLQGYEQYF